One sample yielded the 9 T cell receptor beta chains listed below, sequenced in a study of T cells in localized non-small cell lung cancer. Some clones are missing from TCRdb's copy, which holds only in-frame ones; the method was immunoSEQ multiplex PCR. The sample holds around 35,000 clones, roughly 93% seen once. The material sequenced was peripheral blood, taken before any cancer treatment. The receptors derive from a female donor over 55 with stage I lung adenocarcinoma.

V usage is TRBV2 and J usage is TRBJ1-5; 7 nucleotides line up with TRBD1. The ends lost 6 bases at V and 2 bases at J; junction bases unmatched: 10. The CDR3 loop spans 16 amino acids. Germline V gene data show CDR1 as SNHLY and CDR2 as FYNNEI. CDR3 bases: TGTGCCAGCAGCGATGCCGGGACAGCAGGCAATCAGCCCCAGCATTTT. Its protein is CASSDAGTAGNQPQHF.

The chain combines TRBV25-1 with TRBJ2-1; the D gene is possibly TRBD2 (5 bases). Per germline, CDR1 MGHDK and CDR2 SYGVNS. This CDR3 spans 17 amino acids. The ends were cut back, 3 bases at V and 2 bases at J, with 17 bases in the middle. CDR3 sequence (DNA): TGTGCCAGCAGTGATTCCTTAACCCGGGAAGCCTACAATGAGCAGTTCTTC. Its protein product is CASSDSLTREAYNEQFF.

J is TRBJ1-1 and V is TRBV28; D ambiguous. The germline V gene encodes CDR1 MDHEN and CDR2 SYDVKM. Deletions cut 4 bases from V and 0 bases from J, with 9 bases between. This CDR3 has 14 amino acids. The chain's CDR3 is CASSSGAMNTEAFF. The CDR3, as DNA: TGTGCCAGCAGTTCAGGTGCTATGAACACTGAAGCTTTCTTT. The full variable domain, with the rest looked up from reference TRBV28 and TRBJ1-1, is DVKVTQSSRYLVKRTGEKVFLECVQDMDHENMFWYRQDPGLGLRLIYFSYDVKMKEKGDIPEGYSVSREKKERFSLILESASTNQTSMYLCASSSGAMNTEAFFGQGTRLTVV.

V and J are TRBV18 and TRBJ1-4; weak D call: TRBD1 (5 bases). Germline lookup yields CDR1 KGHSH and CDR2 LQKENI. The CDR3 contains 13 residues. V was trimmed by 4 bases and J by 7 bases, leaving 10 bases between them. The CDR3 region has the DNA TGTGCCAGCTCACGCGACAGTAGTGAAAAACTGTTTTTT. Protein: CASSRDSSEKLFF.

This clone occurred once. The chain has TRBV28 and TRBJ1-1, with TRBD1 identical over 7 bases. With 1 base clipped from V and 7 bases from J, the junction kept 3 bases outside the gene matches. Per germline, CDR1 MDHEN and CDR2 SYDVKM. The CDR3 totals 13 residues. The CDR3, as DNA: TGTGCCAGCAGTTTATCCGACAGGGTTGAAGCTTTCTTT. Its protein is CASSLSDRVEAFF.

The chain uses TRBV10-1 and TRBJ2-5, with TRBD2 identical over 10 bases. The junction had 12 bases not matched to a gene; V was cut back by 0 bases and J by 5 bases. The CDR3 contains 18 residues. In germline, CDR1 is WNHNN, CDR2 SYGVQD (reference sequence). In DNA form, the CDR3 reads TGCGCCAGCAGTGAGTCTGTCGGGGCTAGCGGGGGTCTCGAGACCCAGTACTTC. Its protein is CASSESVGASGGLETQYF.

V gene TRBV6-5 combines with J gene TRBJ2-4; no clear D gene. The ends were cut back, 8 bases at V and 0 bases at J, with 14 bases in the middle. The length of the CDR3 is 15 residues. The germline V gene encodes CDR1 MNHEY and CDR2 SVGAGI. The CDR3 is CASGSWGLAKNIQYF. For the CDR3, the DNA is TGTGCCAGCGGGTCGTGGGGATTAGCCAAAAACATTCAGTACTTC.

The rearrangement joins TRBV20-1 to TRBJ2-7, with a tentative D call TRBD1 (6 bases). V lost 5 bases to trimming and J lost 4 bases, with 9 bases between them. The CDR3 sequence is 11 residues long. Germline V gives CDR1 DFQATT, CDR2 SNEGSKA (reference sequence). The chain's CDR3 is CSAAQGYEQYF. The CDR3 nucleotides read TGCAGTGCTGCACAGGGTTACGAGCAGTACTTC.

J is TRBJ1-1 and V is TRBV10-1; no reliable D call. Germline V gene sequence: CDR1 WNHNN, CDR2 SYGVQD (reference sequence). V was shortened by 3 bases and J by 2 bases, with 7 bases between the two germline ends. This CDR3 has 13 residues. This chain's CDR3 is CASSDRPNTEAFF. CDR3 nucleotides: TGCGCCAGCAGTGATCGACCCAACACTGAAGCTTTCTTT.